The present T cell receptor (beta chain) was sequenced within a study of beta chain features in type 1 diabetes. CDR3 length equals 17 residues. V gave up 5 bases and J gave up 0 bases; unmatched junction bases: 7. Germline lookup yields CDR1 MDHEN and CDR2 SYDVKM. What was sequenced were expressed TCRB transcripts, since all of the isolated RNA had been reverse transcribed. Some clones are missing from TCRdb's copy, which holds only in-frame ones; the method was immunoSEQ multiplex PCR. The sample holds roughly 450,000 clones; about 15% are singletons and the top ten take roughly 0.036%. A CD45RO/CCR7/CD25/CD127/CD95/CD27 panel sorted naive, central memory, regulatory and stem cell-like memory CD4+ cells. This clone was counted only a few times.

The sample was naive CD4+ T cells from blood. The chain joins TRBV28 to TRBJ2-6; 7 nucleotides agree with TRBD2. This clonotype was sampled from a man aged 30-40 years in good health. In nucleotides, the CDR3 is TGTGCCAGCAGTGCGAGCGGGGCCCTCTCTGGGGCCAACGTCCTGACTTTC. Its translation is CASSASGALSGANVLTF.